The 9 T cell receptor beta chains below come from one sample, sequenced in a study of blood T cell repertoires in COVID-19. Generated by immunoSEQ multiplex PCR, the TCRdb table keeps only in-frame clones and is missing some. In the table there are approximately 170,000 clones, approximately 87% of which are singletons. Input material: peripheral blood. These receptors all come from a woman aged 60 to 75 with COVID-19, enrolled during active disease.

The genes are TRBV15 and TRBJ1-2, with D possibly matching TRBD1 (5 bases). This CDR3 is built from 15 residues. The V end was cut by 0 bases, the J end by 5 bases, with 13 bases between. CDR1 and CDR2 from the germline V gene are LNHNV and YYDKDF (reference sequence). The CDR3 spells CATSRDKATVYGYTF. The CDR3 DNA sequence: TGTGCCACCAGCAGAGATAAGGCGACAGTTTATGGCTACACCTTC.

The rearrangement links TRBV27 to TRBJ1-1; possible D gene TRBD1, 6 bases. Germline CDR1 and CDR2: MNHEY and SMNVEV (reference sequence). This CDR3 is built from 14 residues. The V and J ends lost 1 base and 4 bases respectively, with 10 bases between them. The CDR3 region has the DNA TGTGCCAGCAGTTTATGGGGGCACGGCACTGAAGCTTTCTTT. Amino acids: CASSLWGHGTEAFF.

The chain combines TRBV27 with TRBJ2-5, with D maybe TRBD2 (6 bases). The CDR3 extends over 14 amino acids. Germline V gene lookup returns CDR1 MNHEY and CDR2 SMNVEV (reference sequence). The V end lost 6 bases, the J end lost 1 base, and 12 bases lay between the germline ends. DNA for the CDR3: TGTGCCAGCAGCAATCGGGGAGGCCAAGAGACCCAGTACTTC. Residues: CASSNRGGQETQYF.

The chain joins TRBV5-4 to TRBJ1-2; no clear D gene. Germline V CDR1 and CDR2: SGHNT, YYREEE (reference sequence). The CDR3 is 13 amino acids. Trimming pared 4 bases from V and 8 bases from J, leaving 15 bases between. CDR3 loop: CASSPDPTRGYTF. The DNA of the CDR3 is TGTGCCAGCAGCCCTGACCCCACGAGGGGCTACACCTTC.

This clone was observed a handful of times. The chain employs TRBV24-1 and TRBJ1-5; 7 nucleotides line up with TRBD1. CDR1 is KGHDR, CDR2 SFDVKD, per germline. This CDR3 has 13 residues. J lost 6 bases, V lost 7 bases, and 5 bases had no gene match. The CDR3 coding sequence is TGTGCCACCAGCTACAGGGACAGTCAGCCCCAGCATTTT. Translation gives CATSYRDSQPQHF.

This clone was picked up one time. The chain's CDR3 is CASSQGTSGSRYEQYF. The CDR3 DNA sequence: TGTGCCAGCAGCCAAGGGACTAGCGGGAGTAGGTACGAGCAGTACTTC. The gene calls are TRBV6-2 or TRBV6-3 and TRBJ2-7, with TRBD2 matching 14 bases. The junction had 8 bases not matched to a gene; V was cut back by 6 bases and J by 4 bases. The CDR3 covers 16 residues. Germline V gives CDR1 MNHEY, CDR2 SVGEGT.

CDR3 DNA sequence: TGTGCCAGTAGTATGGGGACAGGGGTCACTGAAGCTTTCTTT. It translates to CASSMGTGVTEAFF. The V call is TRBV19, the J call TRBJ1-1, with 10 bases aligning to TRBD1. Unmatched junction bases numbered 2, after V lost 3 bases and J lost 4 bases. Germline V gene sequence: CDR1 LNHDA, CDR2 SQIVND (reference sequence). The CDR3 is 14 amino acids.

A few counts support this clone. This chain joins TRBV24-1 and TRBJ1-2; TRBD1 matches 7 bases. The junction had 10 bases not matched to a gene; V was cut back by 4 bases and J by 3 bases. Germline assignment: CDR1 KGHDR and CDR2 SFDVKD. The CDR3 is 16 residues long. Written as DNA, the CDR3 is TGTGCCACCAGTGACCGGAAACAGGGGACCGACTATGGCTACACCTTC. It codes for CATSDRKQGTDYGYTF.

The V gene is TRBV6-5, the J gene TRBJ2-2; D ambiguous. In germline, CDR1 is MNHEY, CDR2 SVGAGI. The CDR3 consists of 12 residues. The V end lost 7 bases, the J end lost 0 bases, and 3 bases lay between the germline ends. This CDR3 reads CASTTNTGELFF. The CDR3 DNA follows: TGTGCCAGCACTACGAACACCGGGGAGCTGTTTTTT.